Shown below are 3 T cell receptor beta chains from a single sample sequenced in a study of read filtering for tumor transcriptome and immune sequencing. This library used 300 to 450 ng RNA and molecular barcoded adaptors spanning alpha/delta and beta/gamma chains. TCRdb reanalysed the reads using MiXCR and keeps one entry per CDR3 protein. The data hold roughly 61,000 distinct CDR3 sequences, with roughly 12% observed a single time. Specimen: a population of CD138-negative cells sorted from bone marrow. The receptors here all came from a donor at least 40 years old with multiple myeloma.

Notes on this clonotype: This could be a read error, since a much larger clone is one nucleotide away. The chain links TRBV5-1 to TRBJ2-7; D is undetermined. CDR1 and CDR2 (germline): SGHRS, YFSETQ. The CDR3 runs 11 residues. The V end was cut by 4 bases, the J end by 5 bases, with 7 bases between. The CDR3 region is CASSGADEQYF. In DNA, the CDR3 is TGCGCCAGCAGCGGTGCGGACGAGCAGTACTTC.

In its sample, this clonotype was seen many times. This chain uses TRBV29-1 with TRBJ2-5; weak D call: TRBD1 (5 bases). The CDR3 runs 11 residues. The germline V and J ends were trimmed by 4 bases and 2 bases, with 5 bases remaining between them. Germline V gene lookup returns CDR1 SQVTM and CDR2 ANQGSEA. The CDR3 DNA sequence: TGCAGCGTTGGACAGCAAGAGACCCAGTACTTC. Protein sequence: CSVGQQETQYF.

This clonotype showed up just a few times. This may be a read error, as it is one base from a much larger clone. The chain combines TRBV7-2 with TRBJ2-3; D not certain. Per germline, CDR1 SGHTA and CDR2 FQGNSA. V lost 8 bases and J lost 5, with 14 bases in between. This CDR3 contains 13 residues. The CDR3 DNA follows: TGTGCCAGCCAAAGAAGGCCGCAAGATACGCAGTATTTT. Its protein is CASQRRPQDTQYF.